This is a list of T cell receptor beta chains from one sample in a study of beta chain features in type 1 diabetes. Method: immunoSEQ multiplex PCR; TCRdb's copy keeps in-frame clones and lacks some. The sample records roughly 610,000 clones, about 14% being singletons. Material for sequencing was naive CD4+ T cells from blood. These receptors came from a man between 18 and 29 years old in good health. CDR3s include the opening cysteine and the closing phenylalanine or tryptophan. D genes are given only for firm matches. Only part of the rows carry a size: once, few, many, or a class if the clone is expanded.

clone_size j_call v_call d_call cdr3_nt cdr3_aa
. TRBJ2-5 TRBV28 . TGTGCCGCATCGCAGGGGCAGGTGGAGACCCAGTACTTC CAASQGQVETQYF
few TRBJ2-7 TRBV4-3 TRBD2 TGCGCCAGCAGCCAATCCATAGCGGGGAGCTCCTACGAGCAGTACTTC CASSQSIAGSSYEQYF
few TRBJ2-3 TRBV15 TRBD2 TGTGCCACCAGCGGAGAGACTAGCGGATTCACAGATACGCAGTATTTT CATSGETSGFTDTQYF
few TRBJ2-7 TRBV7-3 . TGTGCCAGCAGCTTTACGGGTCTCGGCGACGAGCAGTACTTC CASSFTGLGDEQYF
. TRBJ1-2 TRBV21-1 . TGTGCCAGCAGCAGTACATTGGGCTCTAACTATGGCTACACCTTC CASSSTLGSNYGYTF
few TRBJ1-2 TRBV11-3 TRBD1 TGTGCCAGCAGCCCCCGCGGACAGGGAAAAGGCTATGGCTACACCTTC CASSPRGQGKGYGYTF
. TRBJ2-1 TRBV9 TRBD2 TGTGCCAGCAGCGTAGACCCCGGGACTAGCGGGAGAAGATTCTACAATGAGCAGTTCTTC CASSVDPGTSGRRFYNEQFF
few TRBJ2-1 TRBV27 TRBD2 TGTGCCAGCAGTTGGAGACTAGCGGGGGGCCGCAATGAGCAGTTCTTC CASSWRLAGGRNEQFF
. TRBJ2-1 TRBV28 TRBD2 TGTGCCAGCAGTCCGGGACTATCTCAGGAGCAGTTCTTC CASSPGLSQEQFF
. TRBJ2-3 TRBV4-1 TRBD2 TGCGCCAGCAGCCAAGTAGGGCTAGCGGGAGGGACCACAGATACGCAGTATTTT CASSQVGLAGGTTDTQYF
few TRBJ2-1 TRBV6-5 TRBD2 TGTGCCAGCAGGTGGTCGGGGGGTGAGCAGTTCTTC CASRWSGGEQFF
few TRBJ2-5 TRBV4-3 TRBD2 TGCGCCAGCAGCCAAGATCTTGTAGCGGGGGGGCCCCAGTACTTC CASSQDLVAGGPQYF
. TRBJ1-5 TRBV7-9 . TGTGCCAGCAGCTTAGCCGGAGGCGGCAATCAGCCCCAGCATTTT CASSLAGGGNQPQHF
few TRBJ2-5 TRBV25-1 . TGTGCCAGCAGTCCCCAGGGCAGGCTGAATGTCGAGACCCAGTACTTC CASSPQGRLNVETQYF
few TRBJ2-3 TRBV18 . TGTGCCAGCGGGAAGGTCGATACGCAGTATTTT CASGKVDTQYF
few TRBJ2-1 TRBV5-1 TRBD2 TGCGCCAGCAGTATGGAGGGACTAGTGGTGCAGCAGTTCTTC CASSMEGLVVQQFF
. TRBJ2-3 TRBV7-3 . TGTGCCAGCAGCTCTAGACAGGAGGCAGATACGCAGTATTTT CASSSRQEADTQYF
. TRBJ2-4 TRBV28 TRBD1 TGTGCCAGCAGCAGGGGACAGGCCGGACGATTAGCCAAAAACATTCAGTACTTC CASSRGQAGRLAKNIQYF
few TRBJ2-2 TRBV28 TRBD1 TGTGCCGGACAGGGATCCACCGGGGAGCTGTTTTTT CAGQGSTGELFF
. TRBJ1-1 TRBV6-5 . TGTGCCAGCAGTTCAACTGACAGGACTGAAGCTTTCTTT CASSSTDRTEAFF
few TRBJ2-1 TRBV15 TRBD2 TGTGCCACCAGCAGAGATCTTCCAGGACTAGTCCACAATGAGCAGTTCTTC CATSRDLPGLVHNEQFF
few TRBJ2-3 TRBV7-3 TRBD2 TGTGCCAGCTCCCCCTCCAGGGCCCGGGGGGCAGATACGCAGTATTTT CASSPSRARGADTQYF
. TRBJ2-7 TRBV7-9 . TGTGCCAGCAGCTTGGGGCCCATGTACTACGAGCAGTACTTC CASSLGPMYYEQYF
. TRBJ2-3 TRBV9 TRBD2 TGTGCCAGCAGCGTAGACGGGAGGACAGATACGCAGTATTTT CASSVDGRTDTQYF
few TRBJ2-4 TRBV29-1 . TGCAGCGTCTCCCCCCGACTAAGGGAAAACATTCAGTACTTC CSVSPRLRENIQYF
few TRBJ1-5 TRBV28 . TGTGCCAGCAGTCTCCTCGGAGGGGCTAGCAATCAGCCCCAGCATTTT CASSLLGGASNQPQHF
. TRBJ1-1 TRBV30 . TGTGCCTGGACAATAGGACATGTCGTCGCTGAAGCTTTCTTT CAWTIGHVVAEAFF
few TRBJ2-5 TRBV28 . TGTGCCTGCTACCGACGAGGGGAGACCCAGTACTTC CACYRRGETQYF
. TRBJ2-1 TRBV28 TRBD2 TGTGCCAGCAGTCCGGGACTAGCGGGAGGCTACAATGAGCAGTTCTTC CASSPGLAGGYNEQFF
few TRBJ1-4 TRBV6-6 . TGTGCCAGCAGTGCCCGGGATGCAACTAATGAAAAACTGTTTTTT CASSARDATNEKLFF
few TRBJ2-7 TRBV4-1 TRBD2 TGCGCCAGCAGCCCAAGTGGGCGGACTAGCGGACCCTACGGGCAGTACTTC CASSPSGRTSGPYGQYF
. TRBJ2-3 TRBV7-3 TRBD2 TGTGCCAGCAGCTCCCGACTAGCGGGGAAAACAGATACGCAGTATTTT CASSSRLAGKTDTQYF
few TRBJ2-7 TRBV7-2 TRBD1 TGTGCCAGCAGCCATACACAGGGGGCGTCCTACGAGCAGTACTTC CASSHTQGASYEQYF
. TRBJ2-3 TRBV5-1 TRBD2 TGCGCCAGCAGCCGACTAGCGGGGGAGGCAGATACGCAGTATTTT CASSRLAGEADTQYF
. TRBJ2-3 TRBV27 . TGTGCCAGCAGTTTACGTAGGGGAACAGATACGCAGTATTTT CASSLRRGTDTQYF
. TRBJ1-1 TRBV7-8 . TGTGCCAGCAGCCTCCGCATCGCGACAGGAAACGGCCCCACTGAAGCTTTCTTT CASSLRIATGNGPTEAFF
once TRBJ1-2 TRBV28 . TGTGCCAGCAGTTTATTAAGGACCCAGGATGGCTACACCTTC CASSLLRTQDGYTF
. TRBJ1-2 TRBV7-9 TRBD1 TGTGCCAGCACCAGGGGGCAGGTCTATGGCTACACCTTC CASTRGQVYGYTF
. TRBJ1-1 TRBV7-8 TRBD1 TGTGCCAGCAGCCCCAGGGGGCTGAGGAGCACTGAAGCTTTCTTT CASSPRGLRSTEAFF
. TRBJ1-2 TRBV7-9 TRBD1 TGTGCCAGCAGCCCAAGGCTCCAGGGGGCGAATGGCTACACCTTC CASSPRLQGANGYTF
. TRBJ2-5 TRBV18 . TGTGCCAGCTCACCCCAGGGCGGGGAGACCCAGTACTTC CASSPQGGETQYF
. TRBJ1-5 TRBV7-2 . TGTGCCAGCAGCCCCGTTCATAGCAATCAGCCCCAGCATTTT CASSPVHSNQPQHF
. TRBJ1-1 TRBV20-1 . TGCAGTCTAGGGAACACTGAAGCTTTCTTT CSLGNTEAFF
few TRBJ1-1 TRBV6-6 . TGTGCCAGCTTCTCGTCACAGACGAACACTGAAGCTTTCTTT CASFSSQTNTEAFF
. TRBJ2-7 TRBV7-2 . TGTGCCAGCAGCTTAGAAGCACTGTACGAGCAGTACTTC CASSLEALYEQYF
. TRBJ2-6 TRBV9 . TGTGCCAGCAGCCTTGGACCCGCAAGCTCTGGGGCCAACGTCCTGACTTTC CASSLGPASSGANVLTF
. TRBJ1-2 TRBV30 . TGTGCCTGGAGTCCACGGACAGTCTATGGCTACACCTTC CAWSPRTVYGYTF
. TRBJ1-3 TRBV18 . TGTGCCAGCTCACCGGACCGATCCCCTGGAAACACCATATATTTT CASSPDRSPGNTIYF
. TRBJ1-3 TRBV9 . TGTGCCAGCAGCGTAGCAGCAAACACTGGAAACACCATATATTTT CASSVAANTGNTIYF
. TRBJ2-5 TRBV7-9 TRBD2 TGTGCCAGCAGACGGACTAGCGGGGAGACCCAGTACTTC CASRRTSGETQYF
few TRBJ2-5 TRBV4-3 . TGCGCCAGCAGCCAGGCCCGATTAGCGGCCCGGGAGACCCAGTACTTC CASSQARLAARETQYF
. TRBJ2-5 TRBV5-1 . TGCGCCAGCAGGAACACAGCAGAAGAAGAGACCCAGTACTTC CASRNTAEEETQYF